This T cell receptor (beta chain) was recovered during a study of OX40 agonist ivuxolimab in advanced cancers. Study summary: The patients received agonistic anti-OX40 (CD134) antibody ivuxolimab.

The data were produced by immunoSEQ multiplex PCR, yet TCRdb's version contains in-frame clones alone and is incomplete. Among 60,000 to 70,000 clones listed, approximately 86% were seen once. This clone was seen only once. Its target is not known. Whole-study findings and limits: The mean number of expanded clones was higher in CD8+ T cells than in CD4+. At doses 0.1 to 3.0 mg/kg, CD4+ and CD8+ clones expanded.

With baseline, cycle 4 day 1, and cycle 7 day 1 as timepoints, blood was sampled. The sequence derives from an adult with an advanced solid tumor such as melanoma, head and neck, liver or kidney cancer. The specimen comprised CD4+ or CD8+ T cells sorted from blood, sampled in a trial of the OX40 agonist ivuxolimab.

For the CDR3, the DNA is TGTGCCAGCAGCTTGGGAGGACAGTCGATGGCAGATACGCAGTATTTT. Its protein is CASSLGGQSMADTQYF. The chain recombines TRBV5-4 with TRBJ2-3; tentative D call: TRBD1 (6 bases). This CDR3 has 16 residues. Deletions cut 0 bases from V and 4 bases from J, with 15 bases between. Germline-derived CDR1 and CDR2 are SGHNT and YYREEE (reference sequence).